This T cell receptor (beta chain) is from a study of HIV-infected patients and healthy controls. In its sample, this clonotype ranks as medium-sized. The antigen is not known. cDNA was made from around 0.5 ug RNA using alpha and beta constant primers. Alpha and beta chain libraries were made separately by chain-specific third strand synthesis with multiplexing indices. TCRdb reanalysed the 5' RACE reads using MiXCR and keeps one entry per CDR3 protein. The table has thousands of distinct CDR3 sequences, about 20% seen once. Whole blood was used without fractionation, so all unsorted peripheral T cells were included. Germline V gives CDR1 SGHDT, CDR2 YYEEEE. The ends were cut back, 3 bases at V and 7 bases at J, with 11 bases in the middle. The CDR3 loop spans 14 amino acids. Findings and caveats of the study: CDR3 sharing between individuals was lower in HIV-infected patients than in healthy controls. Healthy controls carried many MAIT alpha-chain CDR3s, while HIV+ repertoires had few.

J is TRBJ1-6 and V is TRBV5-6, with D possibly TRBD1 on 5 matching bases. Sequenced material: blood, taken before antiretroviral therapy. The source of this sequence is an adult with HIV infection. The CDR3 sequence: CASSYRDANSPLHF. Here the CDR3 DNA reads TGTGCCAGCAGCTACCGGGACGCCAATTCACCCCTCCACTTT.